What follows describes a single TCR beta chain. The antigen remains unidentified. The data derive from a study of metastatic and nonmetastatic thyroid tumors. Study-level information: Repertoires of blood and of tissue (tumor or nodule) from malignant and benign thyroid patients were compared. Points from the study as a whole: Malignant thyroid tumors reportedly had TCR beta diversity that was significantly higher than in benign nodules, in blood and tumor.

In the original analysis: Between-group CDR3 differences, defined by clinicopathological status, yielded a distant-metastasis classifier for papillary thyroid cancer. TCRdb re-clonotyped the PCR reads through MiXCR. The V and J calls and clone size are TCRdb's, not the authors'. The table has 15,000 to 20,000 clones, about 31% seen once. Each patient came to thyroid surgery without any prior treatment (of any kind). V was shortened by 3 bases and J by 3 bases, with 13 bases between the two germline ends. CDR3 size: 15 residues. This sequence was found in a male donor with papillary thyroid cancer or a benign thyroid nodule (not recorded which). Some clones in this sample may be carry-over from other donors' samples. The V gene is TRBV12-3 or TRBV12-4, the J gene TRBJ2-3, with D possibly being TRBD2 (6 bases). Sample: tumor tissue. The CDR3 protein is CASSLGLSSTDTQYF. CDR3 coding DNA: TGTGCCAGCAGTTTGGGACTCAGCTCAACAGATACGCAGTATTTT.